A selection of T cell receptor beta chains follows, all from one sample in a study of T cell responses to AZD1222 COVID-19 vaccine. The table came from immunoSEQ multiplex PCR; TCRdb's copy has only in-frame clones and leaves some out. The profile shows some 150,000 clones, roughly nine tenths of them singletons. The sequenced sample was peripheral blood, obtained after recovery from COVID-19. The receptors come from an adult who had recovered from COVID-19. The CDR3 runs from the conserved cysteine through the conserved F or W. Each record gives: CDR3 protein, CDR3 DNA, V gene, clone size, J gene, D gene, CDR3 length. The D gene is left open where the match is weak. Clone size is not always given. Where it is, it says once, few, many or a class for expanded clones.

CDR3: CASSSLTGTGSYTF
DNA: TGTGCCAGCTCCTCCCTAACCGGGACAGGGAGCTACACCTTC
V: TRBV18
size: once
J: TRBJ1-2
D: TRBD1
length: 14

CDR3: CASSLFGQGGNEQYF
DNA: TGTGCCAGCAGCCTCTTCGGACAGGGAGGGAACGAGCAGTACTTC
V: TRBV11-2
size: -
J: TRBJ2-7
D: -
length: 15

CDR3: CASTRPTGYPPEAFF
DNA: TGTGCCAGCACTAGACCTACAGGGTACCCTCCTGAAGCTTTCTTT
V: TRBV27
size: -
J: TRBJ1-1
D: -
length: 15

CDR3: CASSKDRKPEAFF
DNA: TGTGCCAGCAGCAAGGACAGGAAACCTGAAGCTTTCTTT
V: TRBV7-3
size: -
J: TRBJ1-1
D: TRBD1
length: 13

CDR3: CASSIRDRGPEGYTF
DNA: TGTGCCAGCAGTATCCGGGACAGGGGGCCTGAGGGCTACACCTTC
V: TRBV6-2/TRBV6-3
size: -
J: TRBJ1-2
D: TRBD1
length: 15

CDR3: CATTGGMNTEAFF
DNA: TGTGCCACAACCGGGGGCATGAACACTGAAGCTTTCTTT
V: TRBV28
size: -
J: TRBJ1-1
D: -
length: 13

CDR3: CATSRDRSLGTNTQYF
DNA: TGTGCCACCAGCAGAGATCGCTCACTCGGGACAAATACGCAGTATTTT
V: TRBV15
size: -
J: TRBJ2-3
D: -
length: 16

CDR3: CASSPGADRGAYTF
DNA: TGTGCCAGCAGCCCGGGAGCGGACAGGGGAGCCTACACCTTC
V: TRBV4-2
size: -
J: TRBJ1-2
D: TRBD1
length: 14

CDR3: CASMTSGNEQYF
DNA: TGTGCCAGCATGACTTCAGGGAACGAGCAGTACTTC
V: TRBV2
size: -
J: TRBJ2-7
D: -
length: 12

CDR3: CASSVSNLNTEAFF
DNA: TGTGCCAGCAGCGTTTCCAATTTGAACACTGAAGCTTTCTTT
V: TRBV9
size: -
J: TRBJ1-1
D: -
length: 14

CDR3: CASSYPRASGGSTYEQYF
DNA: TGTGCCAGCAGTTACCCGCGGGCTAGCGGGGGGTCTACCTACGAGCAGTACTTC
V: TRBV6-2/TRBV6-3
size: -
J: TRBJ2-7
D: TRBD2
length: 18

CDR3: CAISESGSTDTQYF
DNA: TGTGCCATCAGTGAGAGTGGCAGCACAGATACGCAGTATTTT
V: TRBV10-3
size: -
J: TRBJ2-3
D: -
length: 14

CDR3: CASSQVNRGSVLYGYTF
DNA: TGTGCCAGCAGCCAAGTAAACAGGGGGTCGGTACTTTATGGCTACACCTTC
V: TRBV4-2
size: few
J: TRBJ1-2
D: TRBD1
length: 17

CDR3: CASSKEGQGSYEQYF
DNA: TGTGCCAGCAGCAAAGAGGGACAGGGGTCCTACGAGCAGTACTTC
V: TRBV21-1
size: -
J: TRBJ2-7
D: -
length: 15

CDR3: CASSLQDREYEQYF
DNA: TGTGCCAGCAGCCTCCAGGACAGGGAATACGAGCAGTACTTC
V: TRBV7-2
size: -
J: TRBJ2-7
D: TRBD1
length: 14

CDR3: CASSQTSGTYNEQFF
DNA: TGCGCCAGCAGCCAGACTAGCGGGACTTACAATGAGCAGTTCTTC
V: TRBV5-1
size: -
J: TRBJ2-1
D: TRBD2
length: 15

CDR3: CASSSSQGALIYEQYF
DNA: TGTGCCAGCAGTTCCAGCCAGGGGGCTTTAATCTACGAGCAGTACTTC
V: TRBV27
size: -
J: TRBJ2-7
D: TRBD1
length: 16

CDR3: CASSTTAGATYNEQFF
DNA: TGTGCCAGCAGCACCACAGCGGGAGCGACGTACAATGAGCAGTTCTTC
V: TRBV9
size: -
J: TRBJ2-1
D: TRBD2
length: 16

CDR3: CASSQDRGRASGDTQYF
DNA: TGCGCCAGCAGCCAAGATCGGGGGAGAGCCAGTGGCGATACGCAGTATTTT
V: TRBV4-1
size: -
J: TRBJ2-3
D: -
length: 17

CDR3: CASSGLAGGPGDTQYF
DNA: TGTGCCAGCAGTGGACTAGCGGGAGGGCCGGGAGATACGCAGTATTTT
V: TRBV2
size: -
J: TRBJ2-3
D: TRBD2
length: 16

CDR3: CASSLDRGYEQYF
DNA: TGTGCCAGCAGCTTAGACAGGGGATACGAGCAGTACTTC
V: TRBV7-2
size: -
J: TRBJ2-7
D: TRBD1
length: 13

CDR3: CASSADRDSTEQYF
DNA: TGTGCCAGTAGCGCGGACAGGGATTCTACCGAGCAGTACTTC
V: TRBV19
size: -
J: TRBJ2-7
D: TRBD1
length: 14

CDR3: CASRDVGGPHEQYF
DNA: TGTGCCAGCAGAGATGTTGGGGGTCCCCACGAGCAGTACTTC
V: TRBV25-1
size: -
J: TRBJ2-7
D: -
length: 14

CDR3: CASSRRGLLATEAFF
DNA: TGTGCCAGCAGTCGGAGGGGGCTCTTGGCCACTGAAGCTTTCTTT
V: TRBV28
size: -
J: TRBJ1-1
D: TRBD1
length: 15

CDR3: CASSWARDRFYGYTF
DNA: TGTGCCAGCAGTTGGGCCCGGGACAGGTTCTATGGCTACACCTTC
V: TRBV6-2/TRBV6-3
size: -
J: TRBJ1-2
D: TRBD1
length: 15

CDR3: CAIRPQGMGTEAFF
DNA: TGTGCCATCAGACCCCAGGGTATGGGCACTGAAGCTTTCTTT
V: TRBV10-3
size: -
J: TRBJ1-1
D: -
length: 14

CDR3: CASSLAGTGVLNEQFF
DNA: TGTGCCAGCAGCCTGGCCGGGACAGGGGTATTAAATGAGCAGTTCTTC
V: TRBV14
size: -
J: TRBJ2-1
D: TRBD1
length: 16

CDR3: CASSLDGANVLTF
DNA: TGTGCCAGCAGTTTGGATGGGGCCAACGTCCTGACTTTC
V: TRBV6-2/TRBV6-3
size: -
J: TRBJ2-6
D: -
length: 13

CDR3: CASSFVQGARVWGTDTQYF
DNA: TGTGCCAGCAGTTTCGTCCAGGGGGCGCGCGTATGGGGCACAGATACGCAGTATTTT
V: TRBV28
size: -
J: TRBJ2-3
D: TRBD1
length: 19

CDR3: CASNQWEGTEAFF
DNA: TGTGCCAGCAACCAGTGGGAAGGCACTGAAGCTTTCTTT
V: TRBV6-5
size: -
J: TRBJ1-1
D: -
length: 13

CDR3: CASSLEQGRSYEQYF
DNA: TGTGCCAGCAGCTTAGAACAGGGTCGCTCCTACGAGCAGTACTTC
V: TRBV7-8
size: -
J: TRBJ2-7
D: -
length: 15

CDR3: CASSSSADPSNQPQHF
DNA: TGTGCCAGCAGCTCTTCCGCAGACCCTAGCAATCAGCCCCAGCATTTT
V: TRBV5-5
size: -
J: TRBJ1-5
D: -
length: 16

CDR3: CASSLDRAGAGQPQHF
DNA: TGTGCCAGCAGCTTGGACAGGGCAGGGGCCGGTCAGCCCCAGCATTTT
V: TRBV5-8
size: -
J: TRBJ1-5
D: -
length: 16

CDR3: CSVLEGYEQYF
DNA: TGCAGCGTTCTGGAAGGCTACGAGCAGTACTTC
V: TRBV29-1
size: -
J: TRBJ2-7
D: -
length: 11

CDR3: CSVVDLNYGYTF
DNA: TGCAGCGTTGTGGACCTCAACTATGGCTACACCTTC
V: TRBV29-1
size: -
J: TRBJ1-2
D: -
length: 12

CDR3: CASSERPGAGYEQYF
DNA: TGTGCCAGCAGTGAACGGCCGGGGGCAGGGTACGAGCAGTACTTC
V: TRBV6-1
size: -
J: TRBJ2-7
D: -
length: 15

CDR3: CASSLYDRDTNYGYTF
DNA: TGTGCCAGCAGCTTATATGACAGGGATACTAACTATGGCTACACCTTC
V: TRBV5-6
size: -
J: TRBJ1-2
D: TRBD1
length: 16

CDR3: CASSPQPSGGGTGELFF
DNA: TGCGCCAGCAGCCCGCAGCCTAGCGGAGGGGGCACCGGGGAGCTGTTTTTT
V: TRBV5-1
size: -
J: TRBJ2-2
D: -
length: 17